This T cell receptor (beta chain) was sequenced for a study of T cells after yellow fever vaccination (dated by TCRdb to the late 2010s). Background for the entire study: The SMART-Seq v4 Ultra Low Input RNA kit was used to prepare libraries from fractions with low cell numbers. Bulk TCR alpha and beta repertoires were sequenced longitudinally to track T-cell clones before and after primary and booster YFV17D yellow fever vaccination. Blood samples were taken at several timepoints before and after primary and secondary immunization, and bulk PBMC replicates and cell subsets were isolated. Two healthy male donors, one aged 18 to 30 and one aged 30 to 39 years, were included in the cohort. The full study reports these points: The secondary T-cell response was found to be weaker but faster than the primary response, with a peak reached on day 5 rather than on day 15. Because only two donors were included in the study, the extent to which the findings can be generalized is limited. After the booster, most clones that had expanded after primary vaccination were detected again (roughly 96% of CD4 and around nine tenths of CD8), suggesting broad maintenance of memory. A small share of clonotypes occurred in both CD4 and CD8 compartments, likely arising from convergent recombination. Computational filtering was needed because FACS-sorted repertoires could contain abundant contaminating clonotypes from the bulk population.

Per the publication, the treatment or condition label means: live attenuated yellow fever vaccine strain. A standard Ficoll-Paque protocol was used to isolate PBMCs from peripheral blood. CD4 and CD8 T-cell fractions were isolated with Dynabeads CD4 and CD8 positive selection kits. TriZol was used to extract RNA from bulk PBMCs, from CD4 and CD8 fractions, and from dextramer-positive and dextramer-negative fractions. The CDR3 numbers 13 residues from cysteine through phenylalanine. The sequence is cut down to CDR3 DNA, 39 bases in frame from base 1. Germline trimming: 0 bases from V, 5 bases from J; junction bases outside gene matches: 2. The germline V gene (reference sequence) supplies CDR1 GTSNPN and CDR2 SVGIG. TCR cDNA was synthesized by 5'RACE template switching, which introduced a universal primer site and unique molecular identifiers. cDNA synthesis was primed from both the TCR alpha and TCR beta constant segments. Library amplification involved two PCR steps, and the second step added sample barcodes and sequencing adapters. Libraries were sequenced on Illumina HiSeq 2500 (2x100 bp) or NovaSeq (2x150 bp). Regarding the original processing steps: Demultiplexing of reads and collapsing into UMI consensus sequences were performed with MIGEC, and V(D)J alignment was carried out with MiXCR. Vaccine-responding clonotypes were defined with edgeR using replicate PBMC samples, requiring FDR below 0.01 and a log2 fold change above 5 up to day 15. Bulk clonotypes were assigned CD4 or CD8 identity according to which sequenced CD4 or CD8 repertoire held them at higher abundance. TCRdb applied fastp at Q25 and MiXCR to the public reads, then kept only in-frame beta chains. Identical CDR3 proteins give one entry, which carries the most common genes and DNA. The V and J calls and clone size are TCRdb's, not the authors'. For this sample the table gives 140,000 to 150,000 distinct CDR3 sequences, of which under 7% were detected only once. About 0.61% of the sample is taken by the ten largest.

A few counts support this clonotype. Its recognized antigen is unknown. No much larger clone is present one base from it, and per-base qualities are unavailable. The rearranged segments are TRBV30 and TRBJ2-3, with 7 junctional bases fitting TRBD1. The sequence was obtained from a man aged 25 to 45 who received the YFV17D yellow fever vaccine. Material: CD4+ T cells sorted from PBMCs, obtained 10 days after the yellow fever booster vaccination. DNA sequence: TGTGCCTGGAGTGTGAGGGGGCGAGATACGCAGTATTTT. Its translation is CAWSVRGRDTQYF.